The entry that follows covers one T cell receptor beta chain sequence. Its cognate antigen is unknown. This sample was taken from a study of CD8+ T cells in alopecia areata. Study details: Tofacitinib was taken orally by treated patients, and the dose was 5 to 10 mg twice daily. Study-level results: The study found that many expanded lesional clones persisted in scalp and blood during tofacitinib. Among the cells sequenced in scalp samples are also the resident alphabeta T cells of normal skin.

CDR3 length equals 15 residues. The V gene's germline CDR1 is MGHDK and CDR2 SYGVNS. Deletions cut 1 base from V and 0 bases from J, with 10 bases between. The treatment here: oral pan-JAK inhibitor, 5-10 mg twice daily. T lymphocytes (CD4+ and CD8+) were sorted from PBMCs. cDNA reverse transcribed from extracted RNA served as the sequencing template. Here immunoSEQ multiplex PCR was the method, and the copy in TCRdb shows in-frame clones only, minus some. Counted here are about 180,000 clones, approximately 49% occurring once; the ten biggest clones make up around a tenth. Sequencing was performed on CD8+ T cells sorted from blood, taken at roughly week 52, from a patient treated with tofacitinib. This chain joins TRBV25-1 and TRBJ2-7, with D unresolved. The origin of this receptor is a human donor with alopecia areata. For the CDR3, the DNA is TGTGCCAGCAGTGAATGGGAAGTGAGCTCCTACGAGCAGTACTTC. Translating gives CASSEWEVSSYEQYF.